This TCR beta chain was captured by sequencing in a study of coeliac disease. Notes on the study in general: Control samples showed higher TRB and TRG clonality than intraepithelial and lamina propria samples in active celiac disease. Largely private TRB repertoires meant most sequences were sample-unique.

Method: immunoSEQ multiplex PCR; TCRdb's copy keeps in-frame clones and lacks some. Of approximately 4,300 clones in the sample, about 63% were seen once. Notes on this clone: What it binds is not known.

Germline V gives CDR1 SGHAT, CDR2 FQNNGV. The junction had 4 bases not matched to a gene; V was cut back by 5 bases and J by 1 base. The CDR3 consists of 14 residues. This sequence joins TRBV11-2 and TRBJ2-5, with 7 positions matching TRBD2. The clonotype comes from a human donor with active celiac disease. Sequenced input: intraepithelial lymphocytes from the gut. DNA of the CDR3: TGTGCCAGCAGCCCTGGCGGGAGCCAAGAGACCCAGTACTTC. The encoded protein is CASSPGGSQETQYF.